Described below is a single T cell receptor (beta chain) sequence and its context. Its target is not known. Treatment specified: oral pan-JAK inhibitor, 5-10 mg twice daily. Following extraction, RNA underwent reverse transcription to cDNA, which served as the sequencing template. Produced via immunoSEQ multiplex PCR; TCRdb's table is partial and in-frame only. The data show 130,000 to 150,000 clones, roughly four fifths seen once. This sample was included in a study of CD8+ T cells in alopecia areata. Study at large: Severity was scored as percentage of affected scalp area in treated patients. Study-wide results and caveats: Sharing of TCRs across patients appeared less clear than in mice, possibly for HLA-related reasons.

CDR1 LGHNT and CDR2 FRNRAP come from the germline V gene. The ends were cut back, 9 bases at V and 0 bases at J, with 15 bases in the middle. This CDR3 comprises 15 residues. The sample was CD8+ T cells sorted from blood, taken at week 4, from a patient treated with tofacitinib. The chain has TRBV12-5 and TRBJ2-1; tentative D call: TRBD2 (6 bases). The receptor comes from a human donor with alopecia areata. The CDR3 coding sequence is TGTGCTAGACCACCGGGACTCCGCTCCTACAATGAGCAGTTCTTC. It codes for CARPPGLRSYNEQFF.